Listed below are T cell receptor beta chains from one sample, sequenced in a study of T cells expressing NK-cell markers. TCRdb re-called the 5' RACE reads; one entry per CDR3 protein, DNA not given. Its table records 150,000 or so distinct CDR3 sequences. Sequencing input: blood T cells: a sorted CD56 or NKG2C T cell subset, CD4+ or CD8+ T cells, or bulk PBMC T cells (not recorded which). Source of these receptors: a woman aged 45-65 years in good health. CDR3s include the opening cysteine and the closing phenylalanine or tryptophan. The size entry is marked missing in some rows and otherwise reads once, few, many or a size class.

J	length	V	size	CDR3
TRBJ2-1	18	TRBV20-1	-	CSASDGHRTRRVGDEQFF
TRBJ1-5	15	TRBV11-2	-	CASSLGSASNQPQHF
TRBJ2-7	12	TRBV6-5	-	CASGTSPYEQYF
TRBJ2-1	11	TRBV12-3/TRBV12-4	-	CASSWTEEQFF
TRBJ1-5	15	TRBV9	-	CASSPGPGVNQPQHF
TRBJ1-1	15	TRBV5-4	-	CASSLGYRVRAEAFF
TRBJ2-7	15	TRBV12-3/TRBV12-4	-	CASSSGAGGWYEQYF
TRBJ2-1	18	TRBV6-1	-	CASSEALQLAGAPGEQFF
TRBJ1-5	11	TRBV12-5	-	CASGRRGPQHF
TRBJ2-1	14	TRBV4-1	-	CASSQVDAYNEQFF
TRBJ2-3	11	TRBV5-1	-	CASSSGTGQYF
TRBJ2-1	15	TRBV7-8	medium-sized	CASSHPLAGVGEQFF
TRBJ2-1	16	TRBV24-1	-	CATSDLRGTSYNEQFF
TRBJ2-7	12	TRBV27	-	CASSPLAGEQYF
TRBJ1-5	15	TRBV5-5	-	CASSFTGRPNQPQHF
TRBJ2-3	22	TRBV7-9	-	CASSLAYRRTSKSHLSTDTQYF
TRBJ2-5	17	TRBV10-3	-	CAISESEGTPLGETQYF
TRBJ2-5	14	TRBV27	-	CASSLSSGAETQYF
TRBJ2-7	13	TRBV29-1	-	CSVSLAGAYEQYF
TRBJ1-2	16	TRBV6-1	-	CASSEAVGQWNYGYTF
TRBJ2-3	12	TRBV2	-	CASSDARDTQYF
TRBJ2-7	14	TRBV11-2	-	CASSPFTVSYEQYF
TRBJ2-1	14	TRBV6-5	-	CASMSRETPNEQFF
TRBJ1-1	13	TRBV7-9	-	CASSSPYGPTPFF
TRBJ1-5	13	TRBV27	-	CASSLSNWQPQHF
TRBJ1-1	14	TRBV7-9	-	CASSFPDRADEAFF
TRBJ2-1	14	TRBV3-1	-	CASSQEASGSGKFF
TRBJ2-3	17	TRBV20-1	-	CSARALRTSGRYDTQYF
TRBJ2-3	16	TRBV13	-	CASSPESGRAPDTQYF
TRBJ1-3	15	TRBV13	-	CASSGDRDPRHTIYF
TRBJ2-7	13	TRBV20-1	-	CSAMKGNTYEQYF
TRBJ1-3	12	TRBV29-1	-	CSVAGAGNTIYF
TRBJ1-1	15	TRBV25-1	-	CASSEGQGANTEAFF
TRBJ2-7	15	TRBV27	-	CASSGTGTSGTEQYF
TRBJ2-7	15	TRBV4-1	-	CASSQETGGTYEQYF